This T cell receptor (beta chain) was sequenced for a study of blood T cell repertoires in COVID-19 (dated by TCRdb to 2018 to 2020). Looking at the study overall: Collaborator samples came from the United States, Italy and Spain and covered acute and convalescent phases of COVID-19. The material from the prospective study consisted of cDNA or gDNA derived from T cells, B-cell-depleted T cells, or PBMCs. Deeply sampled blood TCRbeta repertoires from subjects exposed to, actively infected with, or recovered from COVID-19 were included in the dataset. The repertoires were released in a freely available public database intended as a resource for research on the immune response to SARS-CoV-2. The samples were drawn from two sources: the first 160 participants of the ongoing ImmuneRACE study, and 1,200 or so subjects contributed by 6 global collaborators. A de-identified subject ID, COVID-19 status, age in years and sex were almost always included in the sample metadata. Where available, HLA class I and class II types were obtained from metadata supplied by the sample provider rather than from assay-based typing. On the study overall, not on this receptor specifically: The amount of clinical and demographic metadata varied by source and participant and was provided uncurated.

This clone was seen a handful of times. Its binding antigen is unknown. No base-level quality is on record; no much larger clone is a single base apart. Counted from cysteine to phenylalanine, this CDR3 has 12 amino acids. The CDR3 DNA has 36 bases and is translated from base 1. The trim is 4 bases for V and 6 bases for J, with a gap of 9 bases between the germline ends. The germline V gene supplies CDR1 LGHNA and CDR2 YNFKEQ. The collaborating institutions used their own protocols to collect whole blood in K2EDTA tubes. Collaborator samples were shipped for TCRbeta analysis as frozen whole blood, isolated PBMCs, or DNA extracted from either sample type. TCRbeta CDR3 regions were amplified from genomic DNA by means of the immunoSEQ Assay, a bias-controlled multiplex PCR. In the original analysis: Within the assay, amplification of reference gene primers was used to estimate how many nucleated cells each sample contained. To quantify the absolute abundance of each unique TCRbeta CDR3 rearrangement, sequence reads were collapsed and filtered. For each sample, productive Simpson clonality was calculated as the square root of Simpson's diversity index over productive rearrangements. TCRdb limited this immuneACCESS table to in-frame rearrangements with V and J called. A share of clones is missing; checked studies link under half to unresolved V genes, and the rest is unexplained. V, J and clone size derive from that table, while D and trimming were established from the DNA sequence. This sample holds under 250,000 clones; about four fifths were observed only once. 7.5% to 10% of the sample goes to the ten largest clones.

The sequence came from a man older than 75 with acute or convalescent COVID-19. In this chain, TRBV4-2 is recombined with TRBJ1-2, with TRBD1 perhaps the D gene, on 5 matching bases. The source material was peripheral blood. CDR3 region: CASSLDSDGYTF. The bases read TGTGCCAGCAGCCTCGACAGCGATGGCTACACCTTC.